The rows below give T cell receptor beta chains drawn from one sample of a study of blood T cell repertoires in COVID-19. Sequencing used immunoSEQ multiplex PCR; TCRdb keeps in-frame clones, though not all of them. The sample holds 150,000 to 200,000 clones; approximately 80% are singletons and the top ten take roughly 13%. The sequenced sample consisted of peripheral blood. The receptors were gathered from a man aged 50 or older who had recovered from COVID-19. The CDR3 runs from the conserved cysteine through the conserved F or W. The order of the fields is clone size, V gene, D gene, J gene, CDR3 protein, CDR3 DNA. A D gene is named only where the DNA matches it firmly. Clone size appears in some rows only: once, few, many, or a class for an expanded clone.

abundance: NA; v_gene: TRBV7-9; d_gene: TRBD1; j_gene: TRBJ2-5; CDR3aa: CASSPGTGPETQYF; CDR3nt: TGTGCCAGCAGCCCAGGGACAGGGCCAGAGACCCAGTACTTC
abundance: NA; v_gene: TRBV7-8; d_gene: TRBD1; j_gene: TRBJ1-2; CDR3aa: CASSLIKDRGRARDYGYTF; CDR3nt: TGTGCCAGCAGCTTAATAAAAGACAGGGGGCGCGCAAGGGACTATGGCTACACCTTC
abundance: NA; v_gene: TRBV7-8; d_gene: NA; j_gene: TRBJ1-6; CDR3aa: CASSNLGGVGSPLHF; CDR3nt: TGTGCCAGCAGCAACCTGGGGGGGGTTGGCTCACCCCTCCACTTT
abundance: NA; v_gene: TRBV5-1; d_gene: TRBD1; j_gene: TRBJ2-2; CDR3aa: CASSPGTANTGELFF; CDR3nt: TGCGCCAGCAGCCCCGGGACAGCGAACACCGGGGAGCTGTTTTTT
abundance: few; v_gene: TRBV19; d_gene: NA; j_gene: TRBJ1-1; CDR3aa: CATQEMDWSGTEAFF; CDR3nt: TGTGCCACCCAAGAGATGGACTGGTCGGGCACTGAAGCTTTCTTT
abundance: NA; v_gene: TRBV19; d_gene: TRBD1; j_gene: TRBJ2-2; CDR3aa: CASRAGGSGAGELFF; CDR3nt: TGTGCCAGTAGGGCAGGGGGCTCGGGAGCCGGGGAGCTGTTTTTT
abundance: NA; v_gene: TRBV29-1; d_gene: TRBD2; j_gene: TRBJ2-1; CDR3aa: CSVGLAGGANEQFF; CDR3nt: TGCAGCGTCGGACTAGCGGGAGGGGCCAATGAGCAGTTCTTC
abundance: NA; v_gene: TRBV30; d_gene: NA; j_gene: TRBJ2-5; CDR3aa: CAWDYTGSGETQYF; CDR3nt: TGTGCCTGGGACTATACAGGGTCGGGAGAGACCCAGTACTTC
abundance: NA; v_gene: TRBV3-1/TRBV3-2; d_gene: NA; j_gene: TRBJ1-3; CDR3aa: CASSPLGWGGGNTIYF; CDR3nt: TGTGCCAGCAGCCCGCTCGGCTGGGGGGGCGGAAACACCATATATTTT
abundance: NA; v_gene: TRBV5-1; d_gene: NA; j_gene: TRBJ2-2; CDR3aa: CASSLVSTGELFF; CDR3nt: TGCGCCAGCAGCTTGGTTAGCACCGGGGAGCTGTTTTTT
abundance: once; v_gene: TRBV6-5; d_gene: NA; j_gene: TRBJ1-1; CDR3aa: CAGGQPHMNTEAFF; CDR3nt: TGTGCCGGAGGACAGCCTCATATGAACACTGAAGCTTTCTTT
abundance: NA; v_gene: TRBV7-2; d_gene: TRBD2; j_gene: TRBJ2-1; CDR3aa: CASSSNSGSSYNEQFF; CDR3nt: TGTGCCAGCAGCAGTAATAGCGGGAGCTCCTACAATGAGCAGTTCTTC
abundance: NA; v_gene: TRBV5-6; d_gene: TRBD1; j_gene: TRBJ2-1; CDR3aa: CASSLKDRILLGNEQFF; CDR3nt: TGTGCCAGCAGCTTGAAGGACAGGATACTGCTAGGCAATGAGCAGTTCTTC
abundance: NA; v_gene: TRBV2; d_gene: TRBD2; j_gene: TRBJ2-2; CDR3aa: CASSRLATGELFF; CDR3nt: TGTGCCAGCAGTCGACTAGCTACCGGGGAGCTGTTTTTT
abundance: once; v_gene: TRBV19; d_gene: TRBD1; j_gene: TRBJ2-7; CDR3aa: CASSLGQGTYEQYF; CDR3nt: TGTGCCAGCTCCTTGGGACAGGGCACCTACGAGCAGTACTTC
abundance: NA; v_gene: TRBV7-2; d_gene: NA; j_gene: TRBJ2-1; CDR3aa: CASSSQASYNEQFF; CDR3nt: TGTGCCAGCAGCTCCCAGGCATCCTACAATGAGCAGTTCTTC
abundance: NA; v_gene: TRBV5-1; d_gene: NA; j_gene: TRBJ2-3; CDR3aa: CASSFSDYTDTQYF; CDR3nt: TGCGCCAGCAGCTTTTCGGACTACACAGATACGCAGTATTTT
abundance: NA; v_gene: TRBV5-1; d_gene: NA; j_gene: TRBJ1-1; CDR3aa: CASSLGSMNTEAFF; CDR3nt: TGCGCCAGCAGCTTGGGGAGTATGAACACTGAAGCTTTCTTT
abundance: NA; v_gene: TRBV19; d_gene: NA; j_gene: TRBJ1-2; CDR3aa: CASNRGGQFNYGYTF; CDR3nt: TGTGCCAGTAATAGGGGCGGACAATTTAACTATGGCTACACCTTC
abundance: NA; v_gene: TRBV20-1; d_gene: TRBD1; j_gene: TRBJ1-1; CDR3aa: CSASPGTGVPEAFF; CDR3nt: TGCAGTGCTAGTCCTGGGACAGGGGTGCCTGAAGCTTTCTTT
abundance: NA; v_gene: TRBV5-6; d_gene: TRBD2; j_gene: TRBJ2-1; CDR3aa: CASSSGLAGGYEQFF; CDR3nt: TGTGCCAGCAGCTCCGGACTAGCGGGAGGCTATGAGCAGTTCTTC
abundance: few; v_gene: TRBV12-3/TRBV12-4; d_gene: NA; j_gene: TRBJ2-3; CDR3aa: CASSLASRAEQYF; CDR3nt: TGTGCCAGCAGTTTAGCATCGAGAGCCGAGCAGTATTTT
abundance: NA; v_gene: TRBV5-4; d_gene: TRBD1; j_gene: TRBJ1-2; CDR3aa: CASSLATGGEYGYTF; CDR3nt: TGTGCCAGCAGCCTAGCGACAGGGGGCGAGTATGGCTACACCTTC
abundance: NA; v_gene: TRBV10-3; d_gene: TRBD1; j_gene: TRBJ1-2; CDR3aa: CATSGTGESYGYTF; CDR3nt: TGTGCCACCTCCGGGACAGGGGAGTCCTATGGCTACACCTTC
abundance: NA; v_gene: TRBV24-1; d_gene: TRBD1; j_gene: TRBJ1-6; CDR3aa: CATPGQPDSPLHF; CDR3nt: TGTGCCACCCCGGGACAGCCTGACTCACCCCTCCACTTT
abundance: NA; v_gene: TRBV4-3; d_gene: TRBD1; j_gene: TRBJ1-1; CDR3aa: CASSHRQGDGTEAFF; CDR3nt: TGCGCCAGCAGCCACCGACAGGGGGACGGCACTGAAGCTTTCTTT
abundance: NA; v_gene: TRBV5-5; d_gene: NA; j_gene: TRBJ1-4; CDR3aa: CARPRGGENEKLFF; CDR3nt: TGTGCCCGTCCACGCGGGGGAGAGAATGAAAAACTGTTTTTT
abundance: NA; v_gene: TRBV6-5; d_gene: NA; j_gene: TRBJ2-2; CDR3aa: CASIKFSGTGELFF; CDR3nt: TGTGCCAGCATTAAGTTCTCGGGCACCGGGGAGCTGTTTTTT
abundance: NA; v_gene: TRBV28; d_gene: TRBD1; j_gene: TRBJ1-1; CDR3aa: CASSLSDLQGGYGTEAFF; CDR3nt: TGTGCCAGCAGTTTATCGGACCTACAGGGGGGGTACGGCACTGAAGCTTTCTTT
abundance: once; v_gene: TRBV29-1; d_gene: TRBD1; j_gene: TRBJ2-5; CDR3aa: CSARTGGSQETQYF; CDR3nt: TGCAGCGCCAGGACAGGGGGCTCCCAAGAGACCCAGTACTTC
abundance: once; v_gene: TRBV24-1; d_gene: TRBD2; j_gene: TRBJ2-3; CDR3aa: CATASGRGEDTQYF; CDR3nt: TGTGCCACCGCTAGCGGGAGAGGTGAAGATACGCAGTATTTT
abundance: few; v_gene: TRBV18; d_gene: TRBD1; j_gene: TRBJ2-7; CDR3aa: CASGDRGAYEQYF; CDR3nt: TGTGCCAGCGGTGACAGGGGAGCCTACGAGCAGTACTTC
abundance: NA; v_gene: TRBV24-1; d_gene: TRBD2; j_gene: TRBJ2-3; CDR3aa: CATSDLAGEGTDTQYF; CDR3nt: TGTGCCACCAGTGATTTAGCGGGAGAGGGAACAGATACGCAGTATTTT
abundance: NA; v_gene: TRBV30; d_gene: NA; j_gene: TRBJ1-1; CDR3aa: CAWRTENTEAFF; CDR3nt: TGTGCCTGGAGAACAGAGAACACTGAAGCTTTCTTT
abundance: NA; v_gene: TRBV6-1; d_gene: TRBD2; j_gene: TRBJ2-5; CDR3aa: CASSEAGLAGEKQETQYF; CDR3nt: TGTGCCAGCAGTGAAGCGGGACTAGCGGGAGAGAAACAAGAGACCCAGTACTTC
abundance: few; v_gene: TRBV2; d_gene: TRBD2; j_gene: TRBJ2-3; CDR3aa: CASSVQGSILAGVGNTQYF; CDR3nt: TGTGCCAGCAGTGTCCAGGGTTCAATACTAGCGGGAGTAGGAAATACGCAGTATTTT
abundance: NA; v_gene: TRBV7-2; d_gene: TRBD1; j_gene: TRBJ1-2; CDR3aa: CASSSYKKDRDYGYTF; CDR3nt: TGTGCCAGCAGCTCTTATAAAAAGGACAGGGACTATGGCTACACCTTC
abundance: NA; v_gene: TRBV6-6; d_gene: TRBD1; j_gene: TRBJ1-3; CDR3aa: CASLNRGQGNTIYF; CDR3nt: TGTGCCAGCCTAAACAGGGGGCAAGGAAACACCATATATTTT
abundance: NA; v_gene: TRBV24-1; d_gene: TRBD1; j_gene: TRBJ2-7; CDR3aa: CATSDGTGDLQRDYEQYF; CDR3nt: TGTGCCACCAGTGATGGGACAGGGGATCTTCAAAGGGACTACGAGCAGTACTTC
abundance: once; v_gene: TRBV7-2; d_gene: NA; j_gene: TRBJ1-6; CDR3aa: CASSSEVSYNSPLHF; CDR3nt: TGTGCCAGCAGCTCAGAAGTCTCTTACAATTCACCCCTCCACTTT
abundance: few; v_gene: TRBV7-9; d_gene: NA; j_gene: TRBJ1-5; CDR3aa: CASSSGVRNQPQHF; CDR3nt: TGTGCCAGCAGTTCAGGGGTTCGCAATCAGCCCCAGCATTTT
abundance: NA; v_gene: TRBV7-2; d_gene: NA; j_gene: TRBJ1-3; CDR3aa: CASSLARASRNTIYF; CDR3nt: TGTGCCAGCAGCTTAGCGCGTGCTAGTCGGAACACCATATATTTT
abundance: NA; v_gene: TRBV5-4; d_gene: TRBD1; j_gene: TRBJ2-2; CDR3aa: CASSLQGGAAGELFF; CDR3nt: TGTGCCAGCAGCTTGCAAGGGGGCGCGGCCGGGGAGCTGTTTTTT
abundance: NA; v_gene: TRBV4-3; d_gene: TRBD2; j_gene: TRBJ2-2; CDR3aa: CASSPELAGGHSGELFF; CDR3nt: TGCGCCAGCAGTCCAGAACTAGCGGGAGGGCATAGCGGGGAGCTGTTTTTT
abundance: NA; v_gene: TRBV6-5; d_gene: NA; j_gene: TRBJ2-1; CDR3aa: CASRRNTGTPEQFF; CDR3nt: TGTGCCAGCAGACGCAATACCGGGACTCCCGAGCAGTTCTTC
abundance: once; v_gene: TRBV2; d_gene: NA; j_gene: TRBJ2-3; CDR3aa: CASSFSQGTDTQYF; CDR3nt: TGTGCCAGCAGTTTTAGTCAGGGGACAGATACGCAGTATTTT
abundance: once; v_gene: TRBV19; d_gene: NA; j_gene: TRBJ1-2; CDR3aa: CASISRGNYGYTF; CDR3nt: TGTGCCAGTATCTCAAGGGGGAACTATGGCTACACCTTC
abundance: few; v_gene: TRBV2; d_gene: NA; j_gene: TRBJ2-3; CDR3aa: CASGVGGDTQYF; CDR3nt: TGTGCCAGTGGGGTAGGGGGAGATACGCAGTATTTT
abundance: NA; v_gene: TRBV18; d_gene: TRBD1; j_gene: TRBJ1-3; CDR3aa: CASSPPQGAYGNTIYF; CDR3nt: TGTGCCAGCTCACCACCGCAGGGGGCTTATGGAAACACCATATATTTT
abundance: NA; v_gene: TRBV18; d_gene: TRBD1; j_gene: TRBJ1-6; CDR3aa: CASSPRQDREYSPLHF; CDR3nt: TGTGCCAGCTCACCACGTCAAGACAGGGAATATTCACCCCTCCACTTT
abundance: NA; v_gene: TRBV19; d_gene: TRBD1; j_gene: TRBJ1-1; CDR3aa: CASSIAGDSTEAFF; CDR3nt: TGTGCCAGTAGTATAGCCGGGGACAGTACTGAAGCTTTCTTT
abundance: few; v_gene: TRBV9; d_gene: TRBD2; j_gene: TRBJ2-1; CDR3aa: CASTSAGGSYNEQFF; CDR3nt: TGTGCCAGCACCTCTGCGGGAGGATCCTACAATGAGCAGTTCTTC
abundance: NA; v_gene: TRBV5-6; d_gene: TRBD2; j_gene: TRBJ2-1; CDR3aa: CASRPSGRSSYNEQFF; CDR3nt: TGTGCCAGCAGACCTAGCGGCCGTAGCTCCTACAATGAGCAGTTCTTC
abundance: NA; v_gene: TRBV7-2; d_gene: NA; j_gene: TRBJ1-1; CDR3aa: CASSLLNTEAFF; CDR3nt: TGTGCCAGCAGCTTACTAAACACTGAAGCTTTCTTT
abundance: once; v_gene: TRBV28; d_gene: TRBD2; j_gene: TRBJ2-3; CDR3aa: CASSSPSLAGGGDTQYF; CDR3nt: TGTGCCAGCAGTTCCCCGTCACTAGCGGGAGGGGGGGATACGCAGTATTTT
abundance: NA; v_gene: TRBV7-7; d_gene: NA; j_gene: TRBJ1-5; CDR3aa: CASSFTDSDLSNQPQHF; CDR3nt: TGTGCCAGCAGCTTTACTGACAGCGACCTTAGCAATCAGCCCCAGCATTTT
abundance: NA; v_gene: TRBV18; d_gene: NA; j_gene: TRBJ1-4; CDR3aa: CASSPASGQGKEKLFF; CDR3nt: TGTGCCAGCTCACCAGCTTCCGGCCAGGGGAAAGAAAAACTGTTTTTT
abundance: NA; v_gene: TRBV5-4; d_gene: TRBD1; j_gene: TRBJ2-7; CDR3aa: CASSLGQGWTYEQYF; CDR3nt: TGTGCCAGCAGCTTGGGACAGGGGTGGACCTACGAGCAGTACTTC
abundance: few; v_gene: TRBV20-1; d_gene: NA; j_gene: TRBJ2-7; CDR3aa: CSASRGYEQYF; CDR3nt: TGCAGTGCTAGTCGCGGTTACGAGCAGTACTTC